The present TCR beta chain was sequenced within a study of identical twins. The sample holds many counts of this clonotype. The CDR3 is made up of 12 amino acids. Germline assignment: CDR1 KGHSH and CDR2 LQKENI. V lost 3 bases to trimming and J lost 3 bases, with 4 bases between them. TCRdb called the 5' RACE reads again in MiXCR, with one record for every CDR3 protein. The table includes some 760,000 distinct CDR3 sequences, around a sixth detected once. In addition, the sample was reused for a study of T cells expressing NK-cell markers.

The TCR originated in a woman in her late teens or twenties in good health. What was sequenced was PBMCs. This chain links TRBV18 with TRBJ2-3, with unresolved D. The CDR3 DNA is TGTGCCAGCTCACCCCGGACAGATACGCAGTATTTT. Translated, it gives CASSPRTDTQYF. The full variable domain, its missing parts supplied by reference TRBV18 and TRBJ2-3, is NAGVMQNPRHLVRRRGQEARLRCSPMKGHSHVYWYRQLPEEGLKFMVYLQKENIIDESGMPKERFSAEFPKEGPSILRIQQVVRGDSAAYFCASSPRTDTQYFGPGTRLTVL.